The sequence of this T cell receptor (beta chain) was determined in a study of immune cell composition in non-small cell lung cancer. Across the study: Histologic subtype was mainly adenocarcinoma or squamous cell carcinoma. Study conclusions and caveats: Tumour TCR-beta clonality showed no significant link to smoking pack-years. Squamous lung tumours showed higher top 10 clone scores and clonality than adenocarcinomas.

Assay used: immunoSEQ multiplex PCR; TCRdb lists only in-frame clones, some missing. There are about 9,100 clones in the sample; 65% to 80% occur only once, and approximately 10% lies in the top ten. V lost 4 bases to trimming and J lost 0 bases; unmatched junction nucleotides: 6. The germline gives CDR1 SGHNT, CDR2 YYREEE (reference sequence). The CDR3 has 15 residues. Regarding this clone: Its target is not known.

The sample comprised lung tumor tissue. This TCR derives from a human donor with non-small cell lung cancer. This chain uses TRBV5-4 with TRBJ1-1; 7 bases map to TRBD1. CDR3 region: CASSQKGQMNTEAFF. CDR3 nucleotides: TGTGCCAGCAGCCAAAAGGGACAGATGAACACTGAAGCTTTCTTT.